The clone carrying this TCR beta chain was picked up a small number of times. Antigen specificity is unknown. The record originates from a study of T-cell memory formation after mild COVID-19. Study-level information: TCR clusters largely stayed donor specific.

Regarding the study as a whole: Cross-reactive memory seemingly joined, as some responding clones were found in pre-infection memory. Whether day 37 second-wave clones are SARS-CoV-2-specific was not confirmed.

Via MiXCR, TCRdb re-called the 5' RACE reads, giving one row per CDR3 protein. The table has 500,000 to 550,000 distinct CDR3 sequences, around 21% seen once. The specimen was PBMCs or a T cell subset sorted from them (not recorded which). The TCR comes from an adult woman who had mild COVID-19 (a few samples of this study predate the infection). Cell type and time point are not known.

CDR3: CASSSGLVAETQYF. As DNA, the CDR3 is TGTGCCAGCAGCTCCGGACTAGTTGCGGAGACCCAGTACTTC. The V gene is TRBV5-6, the J gene TRBJ2-5, with 7 bases aligning to TRBD2. Germline CDR1 is SGHDT and CDR2 is YYEEEE. CDR3 length equals 14 residues. Losses at the gene ends were 3 bases for V and 5 bases for J; bases not matched to a gene: 7.